The rows below give T cell receptor beta chains drawn from one sample of a study of blood T cell repertoires in COVID-19. Some clones are missing from TCRdb's copy, which holds only in-frame ones; the method was immunoSEQ multiplex PCR. Here the sample spans fewer than 45,000 clones, around 85% being singletons. The sample taken for sequencing was peripheral blood. The source is a woman aged 80 or over with acute or convalescent COVID-19. Each CDR3 is given with its conserved first and last residue.

>TRBV18|TRBJ2-7
CASSRLADYEQYF
>TRBV6-5|TRBJ1-2
CASSYYRGSVYGYTF
>TRBV6-1|TRBJ2-2
CASSENQRGYTGELFF
>TRBV19|TRBJ2-7
CASSPGEVYEQYF
>TRBV10-3|TRBJ2-2
CAISRTGGMNTGELFF
>TRBV6-2/TRBV6-3|TRBJ2-1
CASSYSALGGGEQFF
>TRBV7-9|TRBJ2-1
CASSPLEQGAGNEQFF
>TRBV19|TRBJ2-2
CASSILGRGGELFF
>TRBV6-2/TRBV6-3|TRBJ1-5
CASSRYPPDRDQPQHF
>TRBV6-5|TRBJ2-7
CASKNPAGYEQYF
>TRBV5-6|TRBJ1-2
CASSLGPRGATF
>TRBV2|TRBJ2-2
CASRFGAANTGELFF
>TRBV7-2|TRBJ2-3
CASSHTTGNTDTQYF
>TRBV7-8|TRBJ2-5
CASSLRGETQYF
>TRBV15|TRBJ2-2
CATSRRGGDGELFF
>TRBV15|TRBJ1-5
CATSPGEGSGQPQHF
>TRBV11-2|TRBJ1-6
CASSPLTDSPLHF
>TRBV5-5|TRBJ2-6
CASSSTGAGANVLTF
>TRBV19|TRBJ1-5
CASSITGTGSRPQHF
>TRBV7-8|TRBJ2-7
CASSLTVERGEQYF
>TRBV30|TRBJ1-3
CAWNPGAGNTIYF
>TRBV7-2|TRBJ2-1
CASSLALAAEQFF
>TRBV15|TRBJ2-5
CATSRRTEGRETQYF
>TRBV18|TRBJ1-6
CASSPGTGFTNNSPLHF
>TRBV6-6|TRBJ2-7
CASSYGTETNEQYF
>TRBV10-2|TRBJ2-1
CASGSGRPTPSSYNEQFF
>TRBV14|TRBJ2-5
CASSRRGQPGETQYF
>TRBV4-1|TRBJ2-7
CASSAIRGYEQYF
>TRBV18|TRBJ2-7
CASSPISNIGYEQYF
>TRBV12-3/TRBV12-4|TRBJ2-1
CASSFGGTNEQFF
>TRBV18|TRBJ1-1
CASSQTTNTEAFF
>TRBV20-1|TRBJ2-1
CSASGLAGGLVGQFF
>TRBV18|TRBJ2-3
CASSPRLATSTDTQYF
>TRBV28|TRBJ1-5
CASSSRNRGGYGQPQHF
>TRBV7-2|TRBJ1-6
CASSHDRVGNSPLHF